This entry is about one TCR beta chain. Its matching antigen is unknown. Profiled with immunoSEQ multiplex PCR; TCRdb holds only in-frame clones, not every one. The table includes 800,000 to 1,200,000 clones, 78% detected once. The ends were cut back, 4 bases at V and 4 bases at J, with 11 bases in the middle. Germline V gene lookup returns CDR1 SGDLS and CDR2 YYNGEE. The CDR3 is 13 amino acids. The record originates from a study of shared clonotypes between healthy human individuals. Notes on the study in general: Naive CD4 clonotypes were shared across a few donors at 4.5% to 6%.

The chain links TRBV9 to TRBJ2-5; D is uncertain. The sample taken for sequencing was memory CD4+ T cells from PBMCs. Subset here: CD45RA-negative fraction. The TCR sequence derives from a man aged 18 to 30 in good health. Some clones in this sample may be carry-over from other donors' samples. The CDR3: CASSSRVAETQYF. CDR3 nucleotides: TGTGCCAGCAGCTCCCGGGTGGCAGAGACCCAGTACTTC.